This T cell receptor (beta chain) emerged from a study of graft-versus-host responses after intestinal transplantation. Study-wide results and caveats: Declines in HvG clones occurring early post-transplant were associated with peak circulating GvH clone levels.

There are 16 residues in the CDR3. V lost 3 bases and J lost 2, with 16 bases in between. Germline CDR1 MNHNS, CDR2 SASEGT. As regards this clone: Its antigen remains unidentified.

Repertoires were generated with immunoSEQ multiplex PCR, while TCRdb's copy carries only in-frame clones and drops some. The table has tens of thousands of clones, around 92% seen once. The V call is TRBV6-1, the J call TRBJ2-5; D perhaps matches TRBD2 (5 bases). The material was unstimulated CD8+ T cells sorted from spleen or lymph node cells, obtained before intestinal transplant. This sequence was found in a human donor who received an intestinal transplant. The CDR3 region is CASSDGVPAGQETQYF. In DNA form, the CDR3 reads TGTGCCAGCAGTGATGGGGTCCCCGCGGGTCAAGAGACCCAGTACTTC.